Sequencing of this T cell receptor beta chain was carried out in a study of OX40 agonist ivuxolimab in advanced cancers. Study-level information: Patients were treated with ivuxolimab, an agonistic anti-OX40 (CD134) antibody.

This CDR3 has 16 residues. Germline CDR1 LNHDA, CDR2 SQIVND (reference sequence). With V trimmed by 1 base and J by 3 bases, 6 bases remained unmatched. Clones were read by immunoSEQ multiplex PCR, and TCRdb kept only the in-frame ones, dropping some. The sample consists of 85,000 to 95,000 clones, roughly 90% of them appearing once. The receptor was derived from an adult with an advanced solid tumor such as melanoma, head and neck, liver or kidney cancer. The chain links TRBV19 to TRBJ1-2; 9 bases align to TRBD1. The starting material was CD4+ or CD8+ T cells sorted from blood, obtained in a trial of the OX40 agonist ivuxolimab. Written as DNA, the CDR3 is TGTGCCAGTAGTATAGCCGGGACAGGGTTATACTATGGCTACACCTTC. Residues: CASSIAGTGLYYGYTF.